Below are 21 T cell receptor beta chains sequenced from a single sample in a study of metastatic and nonmetastatic thyroid tumors. All patients were untreated before thyroid surgery. With MiXCR, TCRdb reprocessed the PCR reads. The sample lists about 52,000 clones, about 15% seen once, with around 3% in the top ten. The material sequenced was blood. These receptors all stem from a female donor with papillary thyroid cancer or a benign thyroid nodule (not recorded which). Some clones in this sample may be carry-over from other donors' samples.

This clone was seen repeatedly, ten times or more. The V gene is TRBV20-1, the J gene TRBJ2-7; 11 bases agree with TRBD2. Germline loops: CDR1 DFQATT, CDR2 SNEGSKA (reference sequence). V lost 6 bases and J lost 2; bases outside the gene matches: 6. The CDR3 runs to 14 residues. CDR3 amino acids: CSAPGLAVPYEQYF. The CDR3 nucleotides are TGCAGTGCGCCGGGACTAGCGGTTCCCTACGAGCAGTACTTC.

This clone was recorded at least ten times. Other DNA sequences of this sample code for an identical CDR3. CDR3: CASSFIQGGQQYF. Written as DNA, the CDR3 is TGTGCCAGCAGTTTTATACAGGGTGGGCAGCAGTACTTC. The chain recombines TRBV28 with TRBJ2-7, with D possibly being TRBD1 (6 bases). CDR1 and CDR2 (germline): MDHEN, SYDVKM. The CDR3 is 13 amino acids. V lost 3 bases, J lost 8 bases, and 14 bases lay in between.

On this clone itself: A junction end diverges from the germline sequence, so it may reflect a read error. The CDR3 DNA reads as TGTGCCAGCAGTCTTTACGGGAGAGGCACGGATACGCAGTATTTT. The encoded protein is CASSLYGRGTDTQYF. V gene TRBV28 combines with J gene TRBJ2-3; D possibly corresponds to TRBD2 (6 bases). The V gene's germline CDR1 is MDHEN and CDR2 SYDVKM. This CDR3 contains 15 residues.

To note about this clone: The junction and the germline gene differ at one end; a read error may be behind it. The chain links TRBV27 to TRBJ1-6, with no clear D. CDR3 length: 16 residues. CDR1 MNHEY and CDR2 SMNVEV come from the germline V gene (reference sequence). In DNA form, the CDR3 reads TGTGCCAGCAGTTTTTTCGGCGGTTCCTATAATTCACTCCTCCACTTT. Encoded protein: CASSFFGGSYNSLLHF.

In this sample, this clone turned up many times. This chain uses TRBV3-1 with TRBJ1-6; D ambiguous. CDR1 and CDR2 from the germline V gene are LGHDT and YNNKEL (reference sequence). The V end was cut by 3 bases, the J end by 4 bases, with 10 bases between. The CDR3 runs to 15 residues. The CDR3 nucleotides are TGTGCCAGCAGCCACGGGCTACAGTATAATTCACCCCTCCACTTT. Protein sequence: CASSHGLQYNSPLHF.

This clone appeared many times. This chain connects TRBV5-8 to TRBJ1-2; D not certain. Germline V gene sequence: CDR1 SGHTS, CDR2 YDEGEE. The CDR3 has 13 residues. The V gene lost 0 bases and the J gene lost 3 bases, with 6 bases spanning the gap. CDR3: CASSLGRDYGYTF. Here the CDR3 DNA reads TGTGCCAGCAGCTTGGGGAGGGACTATGGCTACACCTTC.

The rearrangement joins TRBV11-2 to TRBJ1-6; unclear D gene. V lost 1 base, J lost 7 bases, and 11 bases lay in between. The germline V gene encodes CDR1 SGHAT and CDR2 FQNNGV. The CDR3 contains 15 residues. CDR3 loop: CASSLVGQANSPLHF. CDR3 nucleotide sequence: TGTGCCAGCAGCTTAGTCGGGCAGGCCAATTCACCCCTCCACTTT. Using reference TRBV11-2 and TRBJ1-6 for the parts outside the CDR3, the full variable domain is EAGVAQSPRYKIIEKRQSVAFWCNPISGHATLYWYQQILGQGPKLLIQFQNNGVVDDSQLPKDRFSAERLKGVDSTLKIQPAKLEDSAVYLCASSLVGQANSPLHFGNGTRLTVT.

In its sample, this clone was seen many times. The CDR3 reads CASSSKAGGPYNEQFF. The CDR3, as DNA: TGCGCCAGCAGCTCTAAAGCGGGAGGTCCCTACAATGAGCAGTTCTTC. The chain couples TRBV5-1 to TRBJ2-1; TRBD2 matches 9 bases. Germline V CDR1 and CDR2: SGHRS, YFSETQ. V lost 3 bases and J lost 2; bases outside the gene matches: 6. The CDR3 sequence is 16 residues long.

This chain links TRBV7-8 with TRBJ2-7, with unresolved D. The CDR3 totals 14 residues. Per the germline V gene, CDR1 is SGHVS and CDR2 is FQNEAQ. The germline V and J ends were trimmed by 2 bases and 5 bases, with 13 bases remaining between them. The CDR3 DNA reads TGTGCCAGCAGCTTATATAGGGTCAATGACGAGCAGTACTTC. It specifies CASSLYRVNDEQYF.

This clone occurred many times. The rearrangement links TRBV9 to TRBJ2-2; 9 bases map to TRBD2. Trimming removed 2 bases from V and 7 bases from J; junction bases left unmatched: 6. CDR1 is SGDLS, CDR2 YYNGEE, per germline. CDR3 size: 15 residues. The CDR3 region is CASSVSGRRGGELFF. In nucleotides, the CDR3 is TGTGCCAGCAGCGTTAGCGGGAGAAGGGGCGGGGAGCTGTTTTTT. The entire variable domain, with the rest obtained from reference TRBV9 and TRBJ2-2, is as follows: DSGVTQTPKHLITATGQRVTLRCSPRSGDLSVYWYQQSLDQGLQFLIQYYNGEERAKGNILERFSAQQFPDLHSELNLSSLELGDSALYFCASSVSGRRGGELFFGEGSRLTVL.

As concerns this clone: Without the conserved terminal phenylalanine or tryptophan, this CDR3 likely stems from a read error. The chain has TRBV3-1 and TRBJ2-5, with D possibly TRBD2 on 5 matching bases. This CDR3 is 15 amino acids long. Trimming stripped 2 bases from V and 5 bases from J, with 15 bases between. Germline V gene data show CDR1 as LGHDT and CDR2 as YNNKEL (reference sequence). For the CDR3, the DNA is TGTGCCAGCAGCCAAATGCCTAGCTCTTTGGAGACCCAGTACCTC. Protein product: CASSQMPSSLETQYL.

This clone was recorded many times. The chain employs TRBV20-1 and TRBJ2-3, with 8 bases identical to TRBD1. The CDR3 consists of 14 residues. Germline lookup yields CDR1 DFQATT and CDR2 SNEGSKA (reference sequence). V lost 1 base to trimming and J lost 6 bases; unmatched junction nucleotides: 6. The CDR3 nucleotides read TGCAGTGCTAGAGGGACAGGGAGGATGGATACGCAGTATTTT. Its protein is CSARGTGRMDTQYF.

This clone was detected many times. V and J are TRBV19 and TRBJ2-1; 10 bases are shared with TRBD2. CDR3 length equals 17 residues. CDR1 and CDR2 (germline): LNHDA, SQIVND (reference sequence). V lost 3 bases, J lost 0 bases, and 5 bases stayed unmatched. CDR3 DNA: TGTGCCAGTAGTATGAAAAGCGGGAGGGCCTCCTACAATGAGCAGTTCTTC. This codes for CASSMKSGRASYNEQFF.

The V gene is TRBV7-9, the J gene TRBJ1-1; TRBD1 is a possible D gene (6 bases). Germline V gives CDR1 SEHNR, CDR2 FQNEAQ (reference sequence). The V end lost 5 bases, the J end lost 3 bases, and 13 bases lay between the germline ends. This CDR3 is built from 14 residues. The CDR3 DNA follows: TGTGCCAGCAGCCCGGTGGCAGGGGACACTGAAGCTTTCTTT. Its translation is CASSPVAGDTEAFF.

In this sample, this clone turned up many times. This same CDR3 is encoded by further DNA sequences in the sample. The V call is TRBV11-2, the J call TRBJ2-3; 7 nucleotides agree with TRBD2. There are 17 residues in the CDR3. Germline lookup yields CDR1 SGHAT and CDR2 FQNNGV. With 5 bases clipped from V and 2 bases from J, the junction kept 13 bases outside the gene matches. The CDR3 nucleotides are TGTGCCAGCAGCCCCCTTGGCGGGAGCACCTACACAGATACGCAGTATTTT. Translation gives CASSPLGGSTYTDTQYF.

The chain links TRBV28 to TRBJ1-2, with D possibly TRBD1 on 6 matching bases. The CDR3 is made up of 13 amino acids. In germline, CDR1 is MDHEN, CDR2 SYDVKM. V was shortened by 3 bases and J by 7 bases, with 12 bases between the two germline ends. CDR3 nucleotides: TGTGCCAGCAGTTTTCTGGGGGCGTTTGGCTACACCTTC. This gives the protein CASSFLGAFGYTF.

The sample holds a few counts of this clone. The rearrangement links TRBV6-6 to TRBJ1-2; D not certain. Germline V gene lookup returns CDR1 MNHNY and CDR2 SVGAGI (reference sequence). The CDR3 contains 16 residues. The V end lost 0 bases, the J end lost 9 bases, and 20 bases lay between the germline ends. CDR3 bases: TGTGCCAGCAGTTACTCGATCGTCGGGCCCCCGAGCAGCTACACCTTC. This gives the protein CASSYSIVGPPSSYTF.

This clone was counted at least ten times. V gene TRBV20-1 combines with J gene TRBJ2-5; a weak D match, TRBD1 (5 bases). The ends were cut back, 6 bases at V and 4 bases at J, with 18 bases in the middle. The CDR3 consists of 14 residues. The germline CDR1 and CDR2 sequences are DFQATT and SNEGSKA (reference sequence). CDR3 in amino acids: CSAPHWSGRETQYF. DNA of the CDR3: TGCAGTGCGCCCCATTGGTCAGGGCGAGAGACCCAGTACTTC.

A word on this clone: A much larger clone sits a single nucleotide away, making a read error possible. The chain recombines TRBV20-1 with TRBJ2-5; D is ambiguous. The CDR3 covers 10 residues. Trimming stripped 6 bases from V and 8 bases from J, with 10 bases between. The germline gives CDR1 DFQATT, CDR2 SNEGSKA (reference sequence). The DNA of the CDR3 is TGCAGTGCCCGGTCTGTTACCCAGTACTTC. This translates into CSARSVTQYF.

The sample holds many counts of this clone. The chain has TRBV20-1 and TRBJ2-7, with 7 positions matching TRBD2. The germline V gene has CDR1 DFQATT and CDR2 SNEGSKA (reference sequence). CDR3 length equals 14 residues. V was pared by 6 bases and J by 2 bases, with 10 bases of the junction left unmatched. CDR3 amino acids: CSATGLVFPYEQYF. DNA of the CDR3: TGCAGTGCCACCGGACTAGTCTTCCCCTACGAGCAGTACTTC.

V gene TRBV20-1 combines with J gene TRBJ2-1; 14 bases align to TRBD2. V shed 5 bases and J 3 bases; nucleotides not matched to a gene: 6. The CDR3 has 16 amino acids. The germline V gene has CDR1 DFQATT and CDR2 SNEGSKA (reference sequence). The DNA for the CDR3 is TGCAGTGCTTACTGCGGGACTAGCGGGAGCTACAATGAGCAGTTCTTC. It translates to CSAYCGTSGSYNEQFF.